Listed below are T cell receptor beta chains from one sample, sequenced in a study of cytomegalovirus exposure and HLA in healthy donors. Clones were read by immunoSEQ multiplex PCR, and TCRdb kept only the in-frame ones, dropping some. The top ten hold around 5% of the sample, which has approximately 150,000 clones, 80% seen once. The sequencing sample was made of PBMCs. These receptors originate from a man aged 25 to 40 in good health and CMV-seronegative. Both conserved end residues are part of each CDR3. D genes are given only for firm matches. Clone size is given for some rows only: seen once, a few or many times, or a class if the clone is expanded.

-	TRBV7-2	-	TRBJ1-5	TGTGCCAGCAGCTCTAACAGGTATAGCAATCAGCCCCAGCATTTT	CASSSNRYSNQPQHF
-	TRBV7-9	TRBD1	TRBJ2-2	TGTTCCAGCAGCCCGAGGGGGACAGGGAGTTTGGACACCGGGGAGCTGTTTTTT	CSSSPRGTGSLDTGELFF
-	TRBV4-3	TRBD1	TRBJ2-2	TGCGCCAGCAGCCGTTTGGGACAGGGAGCCGGGGAGCTGTTTTTT	CASSRLGQGAGELFF
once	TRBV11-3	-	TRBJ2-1	TGTGCCAGCAGCTTAAGAGGGCTAAGTGAGCAGTTCTTC	CASSLRGLSEQFF
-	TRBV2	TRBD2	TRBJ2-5	TGTGCCAGCAGTGAAGTTGGGCTGGCTAGCGGGAGGGCCCGCCAAGAGACCCAGTACTTC	CASSEVGLASGRARQETQYF
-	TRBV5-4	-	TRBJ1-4	TGTGCCAGCAGCTTGGGGGGGCGACCGATTAATGAAAAACTGTTTTTT	CASSLGGRPINEKLFF
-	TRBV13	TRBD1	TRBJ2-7	TGTGCCAGCAGTTTTAGTACAGGGGAGACCTACGAGCAGTACTTC	CASSFSTGETYEQYF
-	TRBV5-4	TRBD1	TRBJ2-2	TGTGCCAGCAGCTTGAAGGGGGCAACCGGGGAGCTGTTTTTT	CASSLKGATGELFF
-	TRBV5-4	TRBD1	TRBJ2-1	TGTGCCAGCAGCCGTGACAGGGGGCTACACAATGAGCAGTTCTTC	CASSRDRGLHNEQFF
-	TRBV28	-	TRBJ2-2	TGTGCCAGCAGTCCCCAGGGTAATTGGGCCGGGGAGCTGTTTTTT	CASSPQGNWAGELFF
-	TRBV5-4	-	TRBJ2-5	TGTGCCAGCAGCCCTGGAGGGGTCCAAGAGACCCAGTACTTC	CASSPGGVQETQYF
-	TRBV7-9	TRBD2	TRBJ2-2	TGTGCCAGCAGCCCGATGGGAGCGGGGTCTGGCGGGGAGCTGTTTTTT	CASSPMGAGSGGELFF
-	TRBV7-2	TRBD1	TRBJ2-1	TGTGCCAGCAGCACCCGGACAGGGGGGGAATTAGAGCAGTTCTTC	CASSTRTGGELEQFF
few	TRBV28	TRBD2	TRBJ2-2	TGTGCCAGCAGTGGACTAGCGGGAGTCCCCGGGGAGCTGTTTTTT	CASSGLAGVPGELFF
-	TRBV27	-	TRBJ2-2	TGTGCCAGCAGTTTACAGGGGAACACCGGGGAGCTGTTTTTT	CASSLQGNTGELFF
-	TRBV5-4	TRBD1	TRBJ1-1	TGTGCCAGCAGGGGGGGACAGGGTTTGAACACTGAAGCTTTCTTT	CASRGGQGLNTEAFF
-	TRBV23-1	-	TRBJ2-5	TGCGCCAGCAGTCAAAGGCAGACTAGGTCCTCCCCTGGGAAAGAGACCCAGTACTTC	CASSQRQTRSSPGKETQYF
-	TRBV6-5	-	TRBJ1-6	TGTGCCACCGGGAAGGGGGTCCCCAATTCACCCCTCCACTTT	CATGKGVPNSPLHF
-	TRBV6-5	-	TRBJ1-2	TGTGCCACGCACAAATTCGACAGCAACTATGGCTACACCTTC	CATHKFDSNYGYTF
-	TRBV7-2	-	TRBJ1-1	TGTGCCAGCAGCCCCCTTCTCAGGTTCACTGAAGCTTTCTTT	CASSPLLRFTEAFF
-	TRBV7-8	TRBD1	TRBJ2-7	TGTGCCGGGAGACAGGGGTGGAACGACGAGCAGTACTTC	CAGRQGWNDEQYF
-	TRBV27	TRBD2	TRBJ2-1	TGTGCCAGCAGACCGGGACTAGGTTACAATGAGCAGTTCTTC	CASRPGLGYNEQFF
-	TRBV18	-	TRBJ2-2	TGTGCCAGCTCACCGGACTCCGGGGAGCTGTTTTTT	CASSPDSGELFF
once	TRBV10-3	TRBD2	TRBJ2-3	TGTGCCATCAGTGCCCTAGCGGGGGTGGGCACAGATACGCAGTATTTT	CAISALAGVGTDTQYF
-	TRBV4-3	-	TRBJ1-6	TGCGCCAGCAGCCAAGTTACAGGCGGCTATAATTCACCCCTCCACTTT	CASSQVTGGYNSPLHF
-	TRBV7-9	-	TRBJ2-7	TGTGCCAGCAGCTTATTCGAGGCTCACGAGCAGTACTTC	CASSLFEAHEQYF
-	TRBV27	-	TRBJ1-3	TGTGCCAGCGTGGGGGGTGGAAACACCATATATTTT	CASVGGGNTIYF
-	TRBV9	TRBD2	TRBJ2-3	TGTGCCAGCAGCTCGCGACTAGCGGGGGGAATAGATACGCAGTATTTT	CASSSRLAGGIDTQYF
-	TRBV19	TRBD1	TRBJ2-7	TGTGCCAGTAGAACCGGGACAGGGACCCACGAGCAGTACTTC	CASRTGTGTHEQYF
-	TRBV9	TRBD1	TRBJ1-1	TGTGCCAGCAGCGATTCCGGGACAGGGTCATCTGAAGCTTTCTTT	CASSDSGTGSSEAFF
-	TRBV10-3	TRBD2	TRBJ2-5	TGTGCCATCAGTGAACTAGCGGGGCGGGAGGGGGAAGAGACCCAGTACTTC	CAISELAGREGEETQYF
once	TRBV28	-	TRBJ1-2	TGTGCCAGCCGCCCGGGAAGAGTCTATGGCTACACCTTC	CASRPGRVYGYTF
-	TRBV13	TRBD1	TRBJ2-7	TGTGCCAGCAGCTACCTGGACAGGGGCTACGAGCAGTACTTC	CASSYLDRGYEQYF
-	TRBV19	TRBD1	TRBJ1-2	TGTGCCAGTAGTAAAGGGACAGACTCCTTCTATGGCTACACCTTC	CASSKGTDSFYGYTF
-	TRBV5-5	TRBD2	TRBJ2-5	TGTGCCAGCAGCTCCCCCGGGCGGGGGGTGGAGACCCAGTACTTC	CASSSPGRGVETQYF
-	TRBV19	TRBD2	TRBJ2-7	TGTGCCAGTCGGACTCGGACTAGCGGGTTCTACGAGCAGTACTTC	CASRTRTSGFYEQYF
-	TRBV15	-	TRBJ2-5	TGTGCCACCAGCGATAATCCGGGGGAGACCCAGTACTTC	CATSDNPGETQYF
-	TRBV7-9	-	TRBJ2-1	TGTGCCAGCAGTCCCGCAGTCCCGCTCGTTGATGAGCAGTTCTTC	CASSPAVPLVDEQFF
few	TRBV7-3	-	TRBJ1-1	TGTACCAGCAGCCGACACCCGAACACTGAAGCTTTCTTT	CTSSRHPNTEAFF
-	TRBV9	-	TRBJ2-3	TGTGCCAGCAGCGTAGATGGGGGGGCTAGGTGGGGAGGTACGCAGTATTTT	CASSVDGGARWGGTQYF
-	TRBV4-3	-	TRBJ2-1	TGCGCCAGCAGCCAAGGGATAAGTGACTATAGCTCCTACAATGAGCAGTTCTTC	CASSQGISDYSSYNEQFF
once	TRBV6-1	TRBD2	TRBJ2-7	TGTGCCAGCAGTGAACCAGCGGGGGCCCTTCTGACCTACGAGCAGTACTTC	CASSEPAGALLTYEQYF